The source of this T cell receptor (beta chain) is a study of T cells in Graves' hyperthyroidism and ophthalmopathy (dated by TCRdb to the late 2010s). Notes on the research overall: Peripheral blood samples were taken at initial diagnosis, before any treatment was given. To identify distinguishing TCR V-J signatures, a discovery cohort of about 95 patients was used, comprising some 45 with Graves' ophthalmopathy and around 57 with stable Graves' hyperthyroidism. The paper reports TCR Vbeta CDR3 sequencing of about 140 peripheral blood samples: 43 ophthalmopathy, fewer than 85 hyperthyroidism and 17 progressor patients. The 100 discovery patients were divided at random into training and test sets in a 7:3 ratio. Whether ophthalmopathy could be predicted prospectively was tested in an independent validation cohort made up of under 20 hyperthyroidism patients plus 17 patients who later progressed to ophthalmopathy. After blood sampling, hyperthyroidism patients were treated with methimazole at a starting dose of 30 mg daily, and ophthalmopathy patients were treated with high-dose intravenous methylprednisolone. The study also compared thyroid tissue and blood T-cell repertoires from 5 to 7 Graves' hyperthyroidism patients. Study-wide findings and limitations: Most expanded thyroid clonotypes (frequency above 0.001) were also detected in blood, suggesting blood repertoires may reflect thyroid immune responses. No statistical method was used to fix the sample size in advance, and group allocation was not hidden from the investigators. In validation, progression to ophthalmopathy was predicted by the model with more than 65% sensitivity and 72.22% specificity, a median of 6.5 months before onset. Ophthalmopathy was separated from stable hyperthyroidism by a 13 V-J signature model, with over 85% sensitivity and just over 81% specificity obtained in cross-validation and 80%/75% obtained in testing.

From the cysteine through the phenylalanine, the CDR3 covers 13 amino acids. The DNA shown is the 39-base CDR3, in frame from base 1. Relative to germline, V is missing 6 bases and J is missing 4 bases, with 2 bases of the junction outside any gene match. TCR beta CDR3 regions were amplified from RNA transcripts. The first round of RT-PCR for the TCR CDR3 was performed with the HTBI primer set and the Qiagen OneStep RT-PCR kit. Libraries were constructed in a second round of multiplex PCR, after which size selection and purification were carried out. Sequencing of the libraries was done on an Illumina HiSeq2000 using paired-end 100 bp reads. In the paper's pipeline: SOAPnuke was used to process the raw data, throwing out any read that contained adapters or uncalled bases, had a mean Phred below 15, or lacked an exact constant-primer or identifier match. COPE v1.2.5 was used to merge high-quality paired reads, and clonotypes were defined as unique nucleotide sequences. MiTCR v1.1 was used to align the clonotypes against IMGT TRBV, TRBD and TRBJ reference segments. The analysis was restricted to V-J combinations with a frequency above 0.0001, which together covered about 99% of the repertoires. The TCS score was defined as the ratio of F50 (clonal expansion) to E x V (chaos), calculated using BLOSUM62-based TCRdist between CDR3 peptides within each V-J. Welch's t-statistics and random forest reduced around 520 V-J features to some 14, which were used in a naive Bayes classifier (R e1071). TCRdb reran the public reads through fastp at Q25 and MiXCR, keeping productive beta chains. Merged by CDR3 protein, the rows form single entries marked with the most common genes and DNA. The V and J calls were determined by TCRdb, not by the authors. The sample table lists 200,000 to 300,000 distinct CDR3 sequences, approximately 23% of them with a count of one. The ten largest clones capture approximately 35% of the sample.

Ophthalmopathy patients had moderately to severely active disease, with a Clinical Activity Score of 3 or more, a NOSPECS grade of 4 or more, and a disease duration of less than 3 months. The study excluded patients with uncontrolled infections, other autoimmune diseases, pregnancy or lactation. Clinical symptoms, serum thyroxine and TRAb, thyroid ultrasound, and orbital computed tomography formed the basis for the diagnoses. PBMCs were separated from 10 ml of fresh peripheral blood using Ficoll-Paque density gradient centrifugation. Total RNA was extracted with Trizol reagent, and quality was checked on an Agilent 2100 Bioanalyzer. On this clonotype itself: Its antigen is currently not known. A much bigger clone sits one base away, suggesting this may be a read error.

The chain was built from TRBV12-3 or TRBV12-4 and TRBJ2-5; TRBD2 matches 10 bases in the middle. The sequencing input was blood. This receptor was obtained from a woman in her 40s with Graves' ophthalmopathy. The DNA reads TGTGCCAGCAGACGGACTAGCGGAGAGACCCAGTACTTC. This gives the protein CASRRTSGETQYF.